This TCR beta chain was observed in a study of blood T cell repertoires in COVID-19. Whole-study context: T cells, B-cell-depleted T cells, or PBMCs supplied cDNA or gDNA.

Cohort placement rested on clinical history that participants reported themselves. Two negative PCRs, clearance, or symptom resolution characterized the recovered Cohort 3 donors. Sequencing was performed with immunoSEQ multiplex PCR; in TCRdb, only in-frame clones are kept and a portion is missing. Here the sample spans around 46,000 clones, around 86% being singletons. V lost 1 base, J lost 7 bases, and 11 bases stayed unmatched. CDR3 length equals 17 residues. Germline CDR1 reads LNHDA; CDR2 reads SQIVND (reference sequence). The receptor was derived from a woman aged 45-59 years who had recovered from COVID-19. Sequencing input: PBMCs or T cells enriched from blood (not recorded which). The rearrangement uses TRBV19 and TRBJ2-1; 9 bases match TRBD2. The CDR3 here is CASSIGHSAGGLNEQFF. In DNA form, the CDR3 reads TGTGCCAGTAGTATAGGACACTCGGCGGGGGGGCTTAATGAGCAGTTCTTC.